This T cell receptor beta chain was recovered during a study of beta chain features in type 1 diabetes. This clone has only a few counts. Its antigen is undetermined. Investigators reverse transcribed all isolated RNA, so they sequenced expressed TCRB transcripts. Sequencing used immunoSEQ multiplex PCR; TCRdb keeps in-frame clones, though not all of them. The sample has 150,000 to 200,000 clones, approximately 13% seen once. Per the germline V gene, CDR1 is MNHEY and CDR2 is SVGAGI. V was pared by 5 bases and J by 4 bases, with 10 bases of the junction left unmatched. The CDR3 is 15 residues long. Study-level points and caveats: The cDNA sequencing approach could over-represent high-TCR-expressing cells. VDJ junctions in type 1 diabetes patients carried more deletions and fewer insertions. In comparison with healthy donors, patients had naive, central memory and Treg TCRB repertoires that appeared more similar.

The specimen sequenced was central memory CD4+ T cells from blood. The chain uses TRBV6-5 and TRBJ1-2; TRBD1 matches 7 bases. The sequence derives from a woman aged 18-35 years in good health. The CDR3 spells CASSPGGTVTYGYTF. CDR3 bases: TGTGCCAGCAGTCCAGGGGGAACAGTAACCTATGGCTACACCTTC.